These 3 T cell receptor beta chains came from one sample sequenced in a study of shared clonotypes between healthy human individuals. Data came from immunoSEQ multiplex PCR; TCRdb stores just in-frame clones and leaves some out. The table lists hundreds of thousands of clones, 74% of them singletons. The source material was memory CD4+ T cells sorted from blood. The subset is: CD45RA-negative fraction. The receptors come from a woman in her 30s in good health.

V gene TRBV2 combines with J gene TRBJ1-1; no reliable D call. V lost 6 bases to trimming and J lost 0 bases, with 8 bases between them. The CDR3 extends over 13 amino acids. CDR1 SNHLY and CDR2 FYNNEI come from the germline V gene. CDR3 sequence: CASSPEMNTEAFF. In DNA form, the CDR3 reads TGTGCCAGCAGCCCTGAGATGAACACTGAAGCTTTCTTT.

The V gene is TRBV11-2, the J gene TRBJ2-5, with D tentatively TRBD2 (5 bases). The length of the CDR3 is 14 residues. The ends were cut back, 7 bases at V and 2 bases at J, with 14 bases in the middle. Germline V CDR1 and CDR2: SGHAT, FQNNGV. CDR3 region: CASTQSRDQETQYF. The CDR3, as DNA: TGTGCCAGCACCCAATCCCGGGATCAAGAGACCCAGTACTTC.

Of note for this clone: Additional DNA sequences in this sample encode the identical CDR3. V and J are TRBV30 and TRBJ1-1; D not certain. Germline CDR1 GTSNPN, CDR2 SVGIG (reference sequence). Between the trimmed V and J ends, which lost 0 bases and 1 base, there was a span of 9 bases. The CDR3 totals 14 residues. CDR3 sequence reads: CAWSVLGANTEAFF. DNA of the CDR3: TGTGCCTGGAGTGTTCTGGGAGCGAACACTGAAGCTTTCTTT.